The clone carrying this T cell receptor (beta chain) was seen more than once but under ten times. Its antigen is not identified. CDR1 GTSNPN and CDR2 SVGIG come from the germline V gene (reference sequence). V gave up 6 bases and J gave up 0 bases, with 9 bases separating them. The CDR3 extends over 12 amino acids. The source of the sample is a study of beta chain features in type 1 diabetes. TCRB transcripts that were expressed got sequenced, as all of the isolated RNA had been reverse transcribed. The assay was immunoSEQ multiplex PCR, and TCRdb's table has in-frame clones only and misses some. The profile shows around 160,000 clones, approximately 9.1% of them singletons. General study points: The VDJ junctions of type 1 diabetes patients carried fewer insertions and more deletions. All four CD4+ subsets of Type 1 diabetes patients contained TCRB CDR3s that were moderately but significantly shorter.

The chain uses TRBV30 and TRBJ2-7; D uncertain. This TCR came from a woman in her twenties or thirties with type 1 diabetes. Specimen: central memory CD4+ T cells from blood. The DNA for the CDR3 is TGTGCCTGCGACAAGAGCTCCTACGAGCAGTACTTC. Protein: CACDKSSYEQYF.